This T cell receptor beta chain was found in a study of spatial heterogeneity in lung cancer. Across the study: From matched bulk RNA-seq came a T cell module score, which showed a strong correlation with TCR transcript counts in tumor regions. Whole-study results and caveats: Regional and ubiquitous nonsynonymous mutations were tracked by counts of regional and ubiquitous expanded TCRs, respectively. The number of expanded tumor alpha and beta chains correlated with mutation number.

As for time point: sample taken at primary tumor resection. A total of more than 65 untreated early-stage non-small cell lung cancer patients served as donors. As regards this clonotype: What it recognizes is unknown.

V gave up 7 bases and J gave up 4 bases; unmatched junction bases: 8. The CDR3 is 16 amino acids. The germline CDR1 and CDR2 sequences are MNHEY and SVGEGT. TCRdb called the 5' RACE reads again in MiXCR, with one record for every CDR3 protein. The table includes around 10,000 distinct CDR3 sequences, over 9.5% detected once. V and J are TRBV6-2 or TRBV6-3 and TRBJ2-1, with TRBD1 identical over 12 bases. The clonotype was recovered from a male donor with early-stage non-small cell lung cancer. The sample was lung tumor tissue, taken at surgery. As DNA, the CDR3 is TGTGCCAGCACCCCCGGGACAGGGGGCCCTTACAATGAGCAGTTCTTC. This encodes CASTPGTGGPYNEQFF.